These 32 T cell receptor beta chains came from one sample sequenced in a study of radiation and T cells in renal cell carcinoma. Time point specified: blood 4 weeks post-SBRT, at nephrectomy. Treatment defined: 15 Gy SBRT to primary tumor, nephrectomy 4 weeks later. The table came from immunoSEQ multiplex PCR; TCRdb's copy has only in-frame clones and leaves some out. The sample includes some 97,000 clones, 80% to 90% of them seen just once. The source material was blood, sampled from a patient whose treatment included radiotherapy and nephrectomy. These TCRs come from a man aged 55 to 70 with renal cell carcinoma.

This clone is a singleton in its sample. This chain's CDR3 is CAISESWTGGEEKLFF. The CDR3 coding sequence is TGTGCCATCAGTGAGTCGTGGACAGGGGGGGAAGAAAAACTGTTTTTT. This chain joins TRBV10-3 and TRBJ1-4; 10 bases are a match to TRBD1. Germline loops: CDR1 ENHRY, CDR2 SYGVKD. The CDR3 has 16 amino acids. With V trimmed by 0 bases and J by 8 bases, 6 bases remained unmatched.

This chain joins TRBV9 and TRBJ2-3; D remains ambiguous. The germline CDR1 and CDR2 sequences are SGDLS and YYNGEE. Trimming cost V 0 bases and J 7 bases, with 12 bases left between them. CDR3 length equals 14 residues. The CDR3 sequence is CASSVDPDQYTQYF. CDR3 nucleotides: TGTGCCAGCAGCGTAGACCCCGACCAATATACGCAGTATTTT.

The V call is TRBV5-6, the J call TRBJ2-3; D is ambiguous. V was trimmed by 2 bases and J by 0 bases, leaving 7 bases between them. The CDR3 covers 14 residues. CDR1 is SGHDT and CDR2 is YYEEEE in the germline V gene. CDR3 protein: CASSFELSTDTQYF. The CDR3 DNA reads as TGTGCCAGCAGCTTCGAACTTAGCACAGATACGCAGTATTTT. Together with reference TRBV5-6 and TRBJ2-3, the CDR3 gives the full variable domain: DAGVTQSPTHLIKTRGQQVTLRCSPKSGHDTVSWYQQALGQGPQFIFQYYEEEERQRGNFPDRFSGHQFPNYSSELNVNALLLGDSALYLCASSFELSTDTQYFGPGTRLTVL.

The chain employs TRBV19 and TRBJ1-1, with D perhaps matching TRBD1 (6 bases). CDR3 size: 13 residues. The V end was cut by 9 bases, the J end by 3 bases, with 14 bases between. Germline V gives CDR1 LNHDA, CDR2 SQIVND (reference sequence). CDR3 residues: CASEAGADTEAFF. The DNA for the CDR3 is TGTGCCAGCGAAGCAGGGGCGGACACTGAAGCTTTCTTT.

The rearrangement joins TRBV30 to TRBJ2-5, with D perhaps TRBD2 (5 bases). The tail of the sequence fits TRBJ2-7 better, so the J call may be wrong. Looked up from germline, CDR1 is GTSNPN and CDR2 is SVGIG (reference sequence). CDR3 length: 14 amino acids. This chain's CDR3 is CAWSGLGLSSEQYF. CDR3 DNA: TGTGCCTGGAGCGGACTGGGGTTGTCGTCCGAGCAGTACTTC.

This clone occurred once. The CDR3 coding sequence is TGTGCCAGCAGTTACGGGACTCATAGCACAGATACGCAGTATTTT. The encoded protein is CASSYGTHSTDTQYF. The chain is built from TRBV6-6 and TRBJ2-3; maybe TRBD2 (6 bases). Trimming left V 2 bases short and J 0 bases short, with 9 bases between. The CDR3 is made up of 15 amino acids. Per germline, CDR1 MNHNY and CDR2 SVGAGI (reference sequence).

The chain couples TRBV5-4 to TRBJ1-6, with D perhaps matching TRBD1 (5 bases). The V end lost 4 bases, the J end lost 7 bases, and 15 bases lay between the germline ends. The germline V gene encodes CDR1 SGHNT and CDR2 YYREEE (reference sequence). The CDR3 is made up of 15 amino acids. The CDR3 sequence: CASSPTEAGNSPLHF. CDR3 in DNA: TGTGCCAGCAGCCCGACGGAGGCAGGGAATTCACCCCTCCACTTT. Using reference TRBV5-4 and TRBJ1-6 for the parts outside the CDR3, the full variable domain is ETGVTQSPTHLIKTRGQQVTLRCSSQSGHNTVSWYQQALGQGPQFIFQYYREEENGRGNFPPRFSGLQFPNYSSELNVNALELDDSALYLCASSPTEAGNSPLHFGNGTRLTVT.

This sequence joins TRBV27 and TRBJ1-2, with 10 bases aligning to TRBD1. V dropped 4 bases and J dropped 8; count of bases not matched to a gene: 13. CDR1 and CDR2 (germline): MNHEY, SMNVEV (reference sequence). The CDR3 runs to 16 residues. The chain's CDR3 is CASSSSGTGDLGGYTF. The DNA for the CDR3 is TGTGCCAGCAGTTCCTCCGGGACAGGGGACCTGGGGGGCTACACCTTC.

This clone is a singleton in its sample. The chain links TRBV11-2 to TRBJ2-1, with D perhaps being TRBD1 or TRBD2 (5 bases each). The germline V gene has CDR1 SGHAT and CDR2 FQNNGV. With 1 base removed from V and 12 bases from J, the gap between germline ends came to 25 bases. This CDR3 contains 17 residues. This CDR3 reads CASSLAGDGALGEGQFF. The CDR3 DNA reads TGTGCCAGCAGCTTAGCTGGGGACGGAGCTCTGGGCGAAGGGCAGTTCTTC. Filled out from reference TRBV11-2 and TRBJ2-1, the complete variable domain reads EAGVAQSPRYKIIEKRQSVAFWCNPISGHATLYWYQQILGQGPKLLIQFQNNGVVDDSQLPKDRFSAERLKGVDSTLKIQPAKLEDSAVYLCASSLAGDGALGEGQFFGPGTRLTVL.

The CDR3 nucleotides read TGTGCCAGTAGTATACGGGGTATGGGCACCTACGAGCAGTACTTC. It is translated as CASSIRGMGTYEQYF. V gene TRBV19 combines with J gene TRBJ2-7; tentative D call: TRBD2 (5 bases). The V gene's germline CDR1 is LNHDA and CDR2 SQIVND (reference sequence). V was trimmed by 2 bases and J by 2 bases, leaving 13 bases between them. This CDR3 comprises 15 residues.

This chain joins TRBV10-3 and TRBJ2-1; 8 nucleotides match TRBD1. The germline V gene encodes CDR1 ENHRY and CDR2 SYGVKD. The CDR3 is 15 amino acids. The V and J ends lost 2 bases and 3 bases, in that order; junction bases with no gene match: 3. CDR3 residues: CAISEGTGGYNEQFF. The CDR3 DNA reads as TGTGCCATCAGTGAGGGCACAGGGGGCTACAATGAGCAGTTCTTC.

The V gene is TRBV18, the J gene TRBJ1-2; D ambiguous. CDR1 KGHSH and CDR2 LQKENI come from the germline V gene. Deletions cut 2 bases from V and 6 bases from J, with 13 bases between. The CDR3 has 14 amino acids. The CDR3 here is CASSPEGRRDGYTF. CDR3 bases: TGTGCCAGCTCACCAGAAGGACGACGGGATGGCTACACCTTC.

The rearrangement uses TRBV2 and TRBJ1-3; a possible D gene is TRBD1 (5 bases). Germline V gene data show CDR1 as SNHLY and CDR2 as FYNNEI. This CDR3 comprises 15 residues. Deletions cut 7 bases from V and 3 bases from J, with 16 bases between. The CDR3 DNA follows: TGTGCCAGCATAGGTACCCGGCAGGGTGGAAACACCATATATTTT. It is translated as CASIGTRQGGNTIYF.

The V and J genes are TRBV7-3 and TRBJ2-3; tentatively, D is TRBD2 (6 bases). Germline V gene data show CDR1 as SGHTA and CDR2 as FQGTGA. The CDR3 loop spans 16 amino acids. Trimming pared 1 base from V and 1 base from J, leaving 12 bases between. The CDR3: CASSLIGDSRTDTQYF. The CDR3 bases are TGTGCCAGCAGCTTAATCGGGGACTCCCGCACAGATACGCAGTATTTT.

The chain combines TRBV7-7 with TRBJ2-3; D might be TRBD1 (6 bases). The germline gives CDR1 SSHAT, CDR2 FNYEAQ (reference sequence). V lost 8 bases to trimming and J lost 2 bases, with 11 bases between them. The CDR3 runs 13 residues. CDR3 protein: CASGDTYTDTQYF. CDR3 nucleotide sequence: TGTGCCAGCGGGGACACCTACACAGATACGCAGTATTTT. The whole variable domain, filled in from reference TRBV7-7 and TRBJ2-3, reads GAGVSQSPRYKVTKRGQDVTLRCDPISSHATLYWYQQALGQGPEFLTYFNYEAQPDKSGLPSDRFSAERPEGSISTLTIQRTEQRDSAMYRCASGDTYTDTQYFGPGTRLTVL.

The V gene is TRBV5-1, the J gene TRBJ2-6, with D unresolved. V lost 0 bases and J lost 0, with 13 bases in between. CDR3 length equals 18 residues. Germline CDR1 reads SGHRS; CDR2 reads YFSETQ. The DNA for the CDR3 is TGCGCCAGCAGCTTGGGGGGAACTGCAAACTCTGGGGCCAACGTCCTGACTTTC. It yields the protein CASSLGGTANSGANVLTF.

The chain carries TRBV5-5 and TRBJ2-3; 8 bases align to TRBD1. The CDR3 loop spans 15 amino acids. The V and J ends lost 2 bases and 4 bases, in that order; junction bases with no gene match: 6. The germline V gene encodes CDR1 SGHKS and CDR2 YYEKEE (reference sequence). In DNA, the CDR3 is TGTGCCAGCAGCTTCCCAGGGGGCGCATCAGATACGCAGTATTTT. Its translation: CASSFPGGASDTQYF.

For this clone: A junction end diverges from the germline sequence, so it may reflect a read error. CDR3 nucleotides: TGTGCCAGCAGATTAGCGGGGGGGAGCACAGATACGCAGTATTTT. Protein sequence: CASRLAGGSTDTQYF. The J gene is TRBJ2-3, the V gene TRBV7-2, with 11 bases aligning to TRBD2. The CDR3 totals 15 residues. Germline lookup yields CDR1 SGHTA and CDR2 FQGNSA.

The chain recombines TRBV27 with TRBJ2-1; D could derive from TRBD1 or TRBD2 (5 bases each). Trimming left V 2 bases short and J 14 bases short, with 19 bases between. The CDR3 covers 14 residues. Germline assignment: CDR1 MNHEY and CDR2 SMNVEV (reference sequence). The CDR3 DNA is TGTGCCAGCAGTTTAAGGGGCGCTAGCCGAAAGGAGTTCTTC. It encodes CASSLRGASRKEFF.

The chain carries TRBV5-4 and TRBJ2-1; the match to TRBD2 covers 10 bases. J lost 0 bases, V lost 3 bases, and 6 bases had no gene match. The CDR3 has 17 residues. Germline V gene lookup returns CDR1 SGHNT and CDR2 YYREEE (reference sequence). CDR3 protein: CASSSQPSGSSYNEQFF. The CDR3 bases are TGTGCCAGCAGCTCGCAACCTAGCGGGAGCTCCTACAATGAGCAGTTCTTC. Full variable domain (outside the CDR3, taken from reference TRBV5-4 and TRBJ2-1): ETGVTQSPTHLIKTRGQQVTLRCSSQSGHNTVSWYQQALGQGPQFIFQYYREEENGRGNFPPRFSGLQFPNYSSELNVNALELDDSALYLCASSSQPSGSSYNEQFFGPGTRLTVL.

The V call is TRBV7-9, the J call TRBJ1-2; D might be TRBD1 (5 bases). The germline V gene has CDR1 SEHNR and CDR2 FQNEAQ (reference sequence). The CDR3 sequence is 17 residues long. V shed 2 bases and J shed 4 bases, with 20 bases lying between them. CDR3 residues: CASSLWETGPGGYGYTF. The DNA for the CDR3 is TGTGCCAGCAGCTTATGGGAAACAGGCCCGGGGGGCTATGGCTACACCTTC.

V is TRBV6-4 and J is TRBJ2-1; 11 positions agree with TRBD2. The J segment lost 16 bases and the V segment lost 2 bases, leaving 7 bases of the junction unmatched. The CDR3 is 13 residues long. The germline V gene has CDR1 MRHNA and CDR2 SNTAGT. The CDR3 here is CASSDGPSGRHFF. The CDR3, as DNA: TGTGCCAGCAGTGACGGTCCTAGCGGGAGGCATTTCTTC.

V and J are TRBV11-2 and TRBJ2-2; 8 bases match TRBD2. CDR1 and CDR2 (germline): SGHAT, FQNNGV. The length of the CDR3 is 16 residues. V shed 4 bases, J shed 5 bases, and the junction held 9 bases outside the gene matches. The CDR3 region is CASSSRRGAGTGELFF. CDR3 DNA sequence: TGTGCCAGCAGCTCGAGGCGGGGGGCTGGGACCGGGGAGCTGTTTTTT.

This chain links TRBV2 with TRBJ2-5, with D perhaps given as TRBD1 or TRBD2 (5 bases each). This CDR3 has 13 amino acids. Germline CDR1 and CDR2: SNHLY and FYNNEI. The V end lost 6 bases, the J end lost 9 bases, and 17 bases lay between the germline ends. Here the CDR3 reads CASRDWGTAAQYF. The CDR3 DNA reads TGTGCCAGCAGGGACTGGGGGACGGCGGCCCAGTACTTC.

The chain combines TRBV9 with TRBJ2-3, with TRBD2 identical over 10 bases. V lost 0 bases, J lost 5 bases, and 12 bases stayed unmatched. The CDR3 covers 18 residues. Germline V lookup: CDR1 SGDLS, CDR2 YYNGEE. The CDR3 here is CASSVALAGERGGDTQYF. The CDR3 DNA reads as TGTGCCAGCAGCGTAGCGCTAGCGGGAGAAAGGGGAGGAGATACGCAGTATTTT.

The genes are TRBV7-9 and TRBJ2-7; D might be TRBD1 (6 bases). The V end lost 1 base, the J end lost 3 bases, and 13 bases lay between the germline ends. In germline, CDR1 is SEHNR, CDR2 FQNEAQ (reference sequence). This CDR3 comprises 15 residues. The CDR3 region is CASSLGQIQGYEQYF. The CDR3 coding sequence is TGTGCCAGCAGCTTAGGCCAGATACAGGGCTACGAGCAGTACTTC.

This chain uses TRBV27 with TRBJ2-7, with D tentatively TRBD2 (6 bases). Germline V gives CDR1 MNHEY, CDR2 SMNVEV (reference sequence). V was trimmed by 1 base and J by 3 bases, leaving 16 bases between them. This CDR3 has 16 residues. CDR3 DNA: TGTGCCAGCAGTTTATTTCTGGGTGGAGGGGACTACGAGCAGTACTTC. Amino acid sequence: CASSLFLGGGDYEQYF.

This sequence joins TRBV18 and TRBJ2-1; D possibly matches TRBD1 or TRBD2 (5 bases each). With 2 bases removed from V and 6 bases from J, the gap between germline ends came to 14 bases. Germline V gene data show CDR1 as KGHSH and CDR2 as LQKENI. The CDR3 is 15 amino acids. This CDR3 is CASSPATGRVNEQFF. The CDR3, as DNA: TGTGCCAGCTCACCAGCTACGGGGCGGGTCAATGAGCAGTTCTTC.

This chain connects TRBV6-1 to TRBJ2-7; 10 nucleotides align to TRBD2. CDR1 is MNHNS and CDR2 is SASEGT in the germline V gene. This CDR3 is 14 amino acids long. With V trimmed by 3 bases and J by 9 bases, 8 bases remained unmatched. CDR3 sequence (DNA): TGTGCCAGCAGTGATCCCCTAGCGGGAGTTTCGCAGTACTTC. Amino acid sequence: CASSDPLAGVSQYF.

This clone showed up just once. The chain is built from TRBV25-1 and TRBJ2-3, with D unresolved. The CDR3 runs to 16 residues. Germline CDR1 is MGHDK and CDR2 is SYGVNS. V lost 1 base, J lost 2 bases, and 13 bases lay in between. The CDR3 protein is CASSEFDRVFTDTQYF. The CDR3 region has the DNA TGTGCCAGCAGTGAATTTGATAGGGTGTTCACAGATACGCAGTATTTT.

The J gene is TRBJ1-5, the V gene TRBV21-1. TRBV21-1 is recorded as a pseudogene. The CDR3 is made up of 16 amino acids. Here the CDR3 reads CASSKVKGDSNQPQHF. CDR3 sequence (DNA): TGTGCCAGCAGCAAAGTGAAGGGTGATAGCAATCAGCCCCAGCATTTT.

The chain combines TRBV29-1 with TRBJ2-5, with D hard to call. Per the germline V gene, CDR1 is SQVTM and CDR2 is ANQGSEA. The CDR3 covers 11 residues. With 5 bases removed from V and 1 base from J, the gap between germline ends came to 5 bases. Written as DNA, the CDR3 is TGCAGCGTTAGGATCCAAGAGACCCAGTACTTC. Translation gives CSVRIQETQYF.